The sequence of this T cell receptor beta chain was determined in a study of blood T cells in healthy people across ages (dated by TCRdb to the mid-2010s). Some background on the complete study: In model experiments, roughly one uniquely barcoded TCR beta cDNA molecule per two T cells was captured by template switching. Age-related changes in TCR beta repertoire diversity were measured in the study by deep sequencing normalized with unique cDNA molecular identifiers. The donors were divided into four age groups: young (average around 15 years), middle-aged (about 41), aged (around 67) and long-lived (more than 75). To avoid experimental bias, donors of different ages were distributed randomly across sequencing lanes. Using the same blood draw, the study looked at two additional independent replicas of 1 million unique cDNA reads for two donors, one aged 18 to 29 and the other aged 80 or older. The full study reports these points: Estimates of total diversity based on one million sequenced T cells were regarded as lower bounds and as underestimates. Since profiling was done on bulk unsorted PBMCs, naive and antigen-experienced compartments could not be conclusively compared. Because the CMV infection status of the donors was unknown, age-related changes in expanded clonotypes may potentially have been confounded. Observed TCR beta diversity per million T cells fell roughly linearly with age, and a significant reduction was already apparent by age roughly 40. The long-lived group showed more naive CD4+ T cells, fewer expanded clones and increased TCR diversity than the aged group, suggesting age selection. There was a strong correlation between observed TCR beta diversity and the percentage of naive T cells measured by flow cytometry.

Concerning this clonotype itself: Its antigen remains unidentified. Base-call qualities are not available, and no considerably larger clone is one nucleotide away.

Receptor amplification or capture employed 5' RACE. TCRdb lists the instrument as Illumina HiSeq 2500. A second PCR of about 6 to 12 cycles was performed with a sample-barcoded 5' primer and a J-beta primer mix. Each TCR beta cDNA molecule received a unique molecular identifier from a template-switch 5' adaptor carrying 12 random nucleotides. At least 2.5 million CDR3-containing paired-end reads were obtained from each sample. First-strand cDNA was synthesized from all RNA with the Mint cDNA synthesis kit, primed by a TRBC-specific oligonucleotide. Following uracil-DNA glycosylase treatment, all cDNA underwent a first 18-cycle PCR with the universal primers M1SS and BC2_uni_R. Per the source publication's procedure: For normalization, 1 million high-quality reads were randomly selected from each sample, with every read carrying a distinct molecular identifier. Reads with shared molecular identifiers were discarded instead of being binned into consensus sequences. CDR3 identification, clonotype clustering and error correction used MiTCR with a Q25 quality threshold and the strictest error-elimination algorithm. A nonparametric unseen species model using Euler transformation provided a lower-bound estimate of total TCR beta diversity. The public sequencing data were trimmed at Q25 with fastp and processed into clonotypes with MiXCR by TCRdb, which kept only in-frame beta chains. CDR3 protein sequences are deduplicated, and each keeps its most common genes and DNA. TCRdb assigned the V and J calls; the authors' analysis was not used. The sample yields roughly 860,000 distinct CDR3 sequences; less than 80% were counted once. The top ten clones comprise about 30% of the sample.

Trimming leaves V shorter by 4 bases and J shorter by 3 bases, with the junction holding 12 bases beyond the gene matches. From its cysteine to its phenylalanine, the CDR3 spans 17 amino acids. Only CDR3 DNA remains: 51 bases, in frame from the first base. The germline V gene provides CDR1 SGHRS and CDR2 YFSETQ. The donors were roughly 39 Caucasian individuals from Russia, aged 6 to 90 years, who were systemically healthy. Approximately 9.7 milliliters of peripheral blood were drawn from each donor into EDTA-treated Vacutainer tubes. Ficoll-Paque density-gradient centrifugation was used to isolate PBMCs, with at least 6.5 million per sample. Trizol reagent was used to extract total RNA from PBMCs, with at least 6 micrograms per sample. The percentages of naive CD45RAhigh/CD27high T cells were determined by flow cytometry on a PBMC aliquot from every donor.

Rearrangement joined TRBV5-1 to TRBJ2-7; 11 bases in between match TRBD2. Sequenced: blood. The receptor's source is a man aged 25 to 45 in good health. The CDR3 loop reads CASSLSPASGGIYEQYF. At the DNA level, the sequence is TGCGCCAGCAGCCTGTCCCCTGCTAGCGGGGGGATCTACGAGCAGTACTTC.